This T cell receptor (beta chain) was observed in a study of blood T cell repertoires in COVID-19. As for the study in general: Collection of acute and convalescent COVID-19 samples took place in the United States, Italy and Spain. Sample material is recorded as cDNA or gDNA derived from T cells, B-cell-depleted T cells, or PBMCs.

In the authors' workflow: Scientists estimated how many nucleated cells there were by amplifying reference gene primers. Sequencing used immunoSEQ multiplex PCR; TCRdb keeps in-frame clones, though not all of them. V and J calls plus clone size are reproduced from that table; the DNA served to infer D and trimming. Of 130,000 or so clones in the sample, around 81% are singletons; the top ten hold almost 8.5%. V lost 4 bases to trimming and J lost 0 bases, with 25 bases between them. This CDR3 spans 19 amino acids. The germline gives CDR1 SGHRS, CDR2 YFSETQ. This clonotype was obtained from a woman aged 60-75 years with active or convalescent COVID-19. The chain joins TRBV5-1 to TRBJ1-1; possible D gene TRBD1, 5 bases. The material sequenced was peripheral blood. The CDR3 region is CASSRKRTLIPPMNTEAFF. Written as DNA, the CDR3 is TGCGCCAGCAGCCGCAAAAGGACACTCATTCCCCCCATGAACACTGAAGCTTTCTTT.